A single sample is the source of the 18 T cell receptor beta chains below, sequenced in a study of T cells in Graves' hyperthyroidism and ophthalmopathy. The TCR beta CDR3 regions underwent amplification using RNA transcripts as the source. In the first-round RT-PCR of the TCR CDR3, the HTBI primer set was used. TCRdb re-called the multiplex PCR reads through MiXCR, storing one row per CDR3 protein. The sample gives about 720,000 distinct CDR3 sequences, roughly a sixth of which show up once; approximately 15% is in the top ten. The sequenced material came from blood. Receptors originate from a woman aged 45-59 years with Graves' hyperthyroidism that later progressed to Graves' ophthalmopathy.

This clonotype occurred a few times. The rearrangement uses TRBV18 and TRBJ1-4, with D tentatively TRBD1 (5 bases). Trimming removed 2 bases at V and 8 bases at J, with 9 bases between. The germline V gene has CDR1 KGHSH and CDR2 LQKENI. CDR3 length equals 13 residues. The CDR3 coding sequence is TGTGCCAGCTCACCAGGGACGAAAGAAAAACTGTTTTTT. Residues: CASSPGTKEKLFF.

This clonotype has just one count. The rearrangement uses TRBV10-3 and TRBJ2-1; perhaps TRBD2 as D (6 bases). V was trimmed by 7 bases and J by 6 bases, leaving 13 bases between them. Germline V CDR1 and CDR2: ENHRY, SYGVKD. The CDR3 is 13 residues long. CDR3 in amino acids: CAITGRQGNEQFF. The CDR3 nucleotides read TGTGCCATCACTGGGAGGCAGGGCAATGAGCAGTTCTTC.

This chain links TRBV6-1 with TRBJ2-6; D perhaps matches TRBD1 (5 bases). This CDR3 spans 15 amino acids. Germline loops: CDR1 MNHNS, CDR2 SASEGT. The V gene lost 8 bases and the J gene lost 1 base, with 12 bases spanning the gap. For the CDR3, the DNA is TGTGCCAGCGGGTCGCAGGGTTCTGGGGCCAACGTCCTGACTTTC. Amino acids: CASGSQGSGANVLTF.

This clonotype was recorded many times. V is TRBV3-1 and J is TRBJ1-2; D remains ambiguous. Trimming removed 4 bases from V and 2 bases from J, with 14 bases in between. CDR3 length: 15 amino acids. Germline lookup yields CDR1 LGHDT and CDR2 YNNKEL (reference sequence). The CDR3 is CASSPPGIKNYGYTF. The CDR3, as DNA: TGTGCCAGCAGCCCTCCGGGGATAAAGAACTATGGCTACACCTTC.

This clonotype was seen at least ten times. CDR3 DNA sequence: TGCGCCAGCAGCTCCGGGACAGGAAGCGAGGAAGCTTTCTTT. It specifies CASSSGTGSEEAFF. The chain is built from TRBV5-1 and TRBJ1-1, with 8 bases aligning to TRBD1. CDR1 and CDR2 from the germline V gene are SGHRS and YFSETQ. V trimming: 3 bases; J trimming: 8 bases; junction bases outside the gene matches: 9. The CDR3 extends over 14 amino acids.

This clonotype was recorded at least ten times. The chain carries TRBV11-2 and TRBJ2-6, with D hard to call. V lost 0 bases and J 0 bases, leaving 3 bases between the germline ends. The CDR3 is 15 amino acids. Germline V gene sequence: CDR1 SGHAT, CDR2 FQNNGV. Here the CDR3 DNA reads TGTGCCAGCAGCTTAGACCTCTCTGGGGCCAACGTCCTGACTTTC. This codes for CASSLDLSGANVLTF.

V and J are TRBV9 and TRBJ2-3; D call uncertain. Germline CDR1 reads SGDLS; CDR2 reads YYNGEE. The V and J ends lost 0 bases and 2 bases respectively, with 7 bases between them. The CDR3 covers 14 residues. CDR3 loop: CASSVGPTTDTQYF. The DNA of the CDR3 is TGTGCCAGCAGCGTAGGACCTACCACAGATACGCAGTATTTT.

At least ten counts were recorded for this clonotype. The chain carries TRBV12-3 or TRBV12-4 and TRBJ1-1; D unresolved. CDR3 size: 16 residues. V dropped 2 bases and J dropped 1 base, with 14 bases sitting between them. CDR3 residues: CASSLNRGLENTEAFF. Here the CDR3 DNA reads TGTGCCAGCAGTTTAAATCGTGGTTTGGAGAACACTGAAGCTTTCTTT.

In this sample, this clonotype turned up many times. The chain is built from TRBV6-6 and TRBJ1-6; tentative D call: TRBD1 (6 bases). Trimming removed 2 bases at V and 0 bases at J, with 11 bases between. From germline, CDR1 is MNHNY and CDR2 SVGAGI (reference sequence). The CDR3 is 17 amino acids. CDR3 amino acids: CASSYGDTYSYNSPLHF. Here the CDR3 DNA reads TGTGCCAGCAGTTACGGGGACACCTACTCCTATAATTCACCCCTCCACTTT.

V and J are TRBV5-1 and TRBJ2-5, with 8 positions matching TRBD2. The CDR3 length is 15 residues. Germline loops: CDR1 SGHRS, CDR2 YFSETQ. Trimming removed 4 bases from V and 5 bases from J; junction bases left unmatched: 10. The CDR3 DNA is TGCGCCAGCAGCCCCCAGGCGGGGGGTAGGGAGACCCAGTACTTC. It is translated as CASSPQAGGRETQYF.

The table lists this clonotype with many counts. DNA for the CDR3: TGTGCCAGCAGCCAAGGAACGGGACACTTAAATGAAAAACTGTTTTTT. Protein product: CASSQGTGHLNEKLFF. The chain carries TRBV3-1 and TRBJ1-4, with D possibly being TRBD1 (6 bases). Deletions cut 1 base from V and 5 bases from J, with 14 bases between. Germline V gene lookup returns CDR1 LGHDT and CDR2 YNNKEL (reference sequence). This CDR3 is built from 16 residues.

The CDR3 DNA reads TGTGCCAGCAGCTTAGATACGGCTTTCTTT. It is translated as CASSLDTAFF. V and J are TRBV7-9 and TRBJ1-1; D gene ambiguous. This CDR3 has 10 amino acids. Per germline, CDR1 SEHNR and CDR2 FQNEAQ (reference sequence). V dropped 1 base and J dropped 11 bases, with 5 bases sitting between them. The full variable domain, in which reference TRBV7-9 and TRBJ1-1 provide the parts outside the CDR3, is DTGVSQNPRHKITKRGQNVTFRCDPISEHNRLYWYRQTLGQGPEFLTYFQNEAQLEKSRLLSDRFSAERPKGSFSTLEIQRTEQGDSAMYLCASSLDTAFFGQGTRLTVV.

This clonotype came up a few times. This sequence joins TRBV2 and TRBJ1-2; the D is unclear. The CDR3 is 14 amino acids. With 6 bases removed from V and 3 bases from J, the gap between germline ends came to 14 bases. The germline V gene has CDR1 SNHLY and CDR2 FYNNEI. The CDR3 here is CASSPNKRDYGYTF. The CDR3 nucleotides are TGTGCCAGCAGCCCTAACAAGAGAGACTATGGCTACACCTTC.

In its sample, this clonotype was seen many times. The V gene is TRBV12-3 or TRBV12-4, the J gene TRBJ1-1; 10 bases are shared with TRBD1. The CDR3 totals 17 residues. V dropped 4 bases and J dropped 2; count of bases not matched to a gene: 10. CDR3 residues: CASSWGPGQGLNTEAFF. The CDR3 bases are TGTGCCAGCAGTTGGGGACCGGGACAGGGGTTAAACACTGAAGCTTTCTTT.

This clonotype has only one observation. The rearrangement links TRBV20-1 to TRBJ1-3; maybe TRBD1 (6 bases). This CDR3 contains 14 residues. Germline V gives CDR1 DFQATT, CDR2 SNEGSKA (reference sequence). Trimming stripped 3 bases from V and 4 bases from J, with 13 bases between. CDR3 bases: TGCAGTGCTAGCTCGGGGGCCTCAGGAAACACCATATATTTT. Protein: CSASSGASGNTIYF.

This clonotype came up a few times. The rearrangement uses TRBV20-1 and TRBJ2-3; D may be TRBD2 (6 bases). The CDR3 has 16 residues. Trimming took 5 bases from V and 4 from J, leaving 22 bases between them. Germline lookup yields CDR1 DFQATT and CDR2 SNEGSKA (reference sequence). CDR3 nucleotide sequence: TGCAGTGCTTCCTTCGCCACCGGGTGGGGGGCAGATACGCAGTATTTT. Translation: CSASFATGWGADTQYF.

The chain recombines TRBV27 with TRBJ2-7; D might be TRBD1 or TRBD2, each matching 5 bases. CDR1 and CDR2 (germline): MNHEY, SMNVEV (reference sequence). V lost 5 bases and J lost 1, with 18 bases in between. This CDR3 comprises 16 residues. The CDR3: CASSPTGTDNSYEQYF. The DNA of the CDR3 is TGTGCCAGCAGTCCGACCGGGACCGACAATTCCTACGAGCAGTACTTC.

The chain carries TRBV11-2 and TRBJ2-6, with 7 bases fitting TRBD1. The CDR3 contains 16 residues. CDR1 is SGHAT, CDR2 FQNNGV, per germline. With 2 bases clipped from V and 4 bases from J, the junction kept 5 bases outside the gene matches. The CDR3 nucleotides read TGTGCCAGCAGCTTATCGACAGGGCTGGGGGCCAACGTCCTGACTTTC. Its translation: CASSLSTGLGANVLTF.